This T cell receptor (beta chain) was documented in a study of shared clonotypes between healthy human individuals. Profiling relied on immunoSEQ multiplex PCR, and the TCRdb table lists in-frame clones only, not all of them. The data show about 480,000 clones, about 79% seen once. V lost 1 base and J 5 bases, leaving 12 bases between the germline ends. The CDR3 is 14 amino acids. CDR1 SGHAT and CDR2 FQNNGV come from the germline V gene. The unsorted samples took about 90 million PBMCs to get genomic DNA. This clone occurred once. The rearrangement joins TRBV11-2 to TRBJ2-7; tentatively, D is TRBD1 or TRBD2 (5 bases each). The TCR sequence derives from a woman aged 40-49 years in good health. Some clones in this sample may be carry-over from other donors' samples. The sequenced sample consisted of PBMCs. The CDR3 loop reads CASSLGGWDHEQYF. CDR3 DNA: TGTGCCAGCAGCTTAGGGGGGTGGGACCACGAGCAGTACTTC.